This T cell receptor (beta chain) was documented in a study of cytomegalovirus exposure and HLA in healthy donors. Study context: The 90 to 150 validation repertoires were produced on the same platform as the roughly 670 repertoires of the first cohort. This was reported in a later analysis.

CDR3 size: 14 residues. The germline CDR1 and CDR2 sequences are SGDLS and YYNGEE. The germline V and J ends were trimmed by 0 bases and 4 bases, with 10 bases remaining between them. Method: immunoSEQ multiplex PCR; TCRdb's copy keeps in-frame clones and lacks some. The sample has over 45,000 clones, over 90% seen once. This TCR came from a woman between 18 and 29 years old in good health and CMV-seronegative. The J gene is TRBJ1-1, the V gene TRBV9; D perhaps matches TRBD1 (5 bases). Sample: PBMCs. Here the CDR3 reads CASSVADKTTEAFF. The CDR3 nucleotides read TGTGCCAGCAGCGTAGCGGACAAAACCACTGAAGCTTTCTTT.